Below, 15 T cell receptor beta chains from the same sample are listed, as sequenced in a study of blood T cell repertoires in COVID-19. The data were produced by immunoSEQ multiplex PCR, yet TCRdb's version contains in-frame clones alone and is incomplete. Of around 220,000 clones in the sample, approximately 90% are singletons; the top ten hold about 4.5%. The sequenced sample consisted of peripheral blood. The receptors originated from a man between 45 and 60 years old with acute or convalescent COVID-19.

CDR3 amino acids: CASSLSPGSTDTQYF. The CDR3 DNA is TGTGCCAGCAGCTTGTCACCAGGAAGCACAGATACGCAGTATTTT. The chain recombines TRBV5-6 with TRBJ2-3; D is ambiguous. CDR3 length equals 15 residues. In germline, CDR1 is SGHDT, CDR2 YYEEEE. V gave up 1 base and J gave up 0 bases, with 9 bases separating them.

V is TRBV7-8 and J is TRBJ2-5, with D unclear. Looked up from germline, CDR1 is SGHVS and CDR2 is FQNEAQ. Trimming took off 11 bases at V and 3 bases at J, with 7 bases between the two ends. The CDR3 sequence is 10 residues long. CDR3 region: CAPEEETQYF. CDR3 sequence (DNA): TGTGCCCCCGAGGAAGAGACCCAGTACTTC.

This clone was picked up one time. The chain carries TRBV5-1 and TRBJ1-4; 10 bases agree with TRBD1. V shed 1 base and J 5 bases; nucleotides not matched to a gene: 2. Germline V gene lookup returns CDR1 SGHRS and CDR2 YFSETQ. There are 15 residues in the CDR3. The chain's CDR3 is CASSLMGQGNEKLFF. CDR3 nucleotide sequence: TGCGCCAGCAGCTTGATGGGACAGGGGAATGAAAAACTGTTTTTT.

The rearrangement links TRBV7-6 to TRBJ1-1; a weak D match, TRBD1 (5 bases). CDR1 and CDR2 (germline): SGHVS, FNYEAQ. This CDR3 has 13 residues. The V end lost 5 bases, the J end lost 7 bases, and 14 bases lay between the germline ends. CDR3 amino acids: CASSPRRDGEAFF. The CDR3 nucleotides are TGTGCCAGCAGCCCGCGGAGGGACGGTGAAGCTTTCTTT.

The V call is TRBV12-5, the J call TRBJ2-1; 7 positions agree with TRBD2. The CDR3 is made up of 15 amino acids. Germline lookup yields CDR1 LGHNT and CDR2 FRNRAP. Unmatched junction bases numbered 12, after V lost 5 bases and J lost 8 bases. DNA for the CDR3: TGTGCTAGTGGTGCCTACGGGGGGACCGAGGATGAGCAGTTCTTC. This codes for CASGAYGGTEDEQFF. The entire variable domain, with the rest obtained from reference TRBV12-5 and TRBJ2-1, is as follows: DARVTQTPRHKVTEMGQEVTMRCQPILGHNTVFWYRQTMMQGLELLAYFRNRAPLDDSGMPKDRFSAEMPDATLATLKIQPSEPRDSAVYFCASGAYGGTEDEQFFGPGTRLTVL.

This sequence joins TRBV19 and TRBJ1-6; 7 bases are shared with TRBD1. CDR1 and CDR2 from the germline V gene are LNHDA and SQIVND (reference sequence). The CDR3 has 16 residues. J lost 4 bases, V lost 2 bases, and 5 bases had no gene match. CDR3 protein: CASSISGTAYNSPLHF. In DNA form, the CDR3 reads TGTGCCAGTAGTATATCCGGGACAGCATATAATTCACCCCTCCACTTT. The full variable domain, in which reference TRBV19 and TRBJ1-6 provide the parts outside the CDR3, is DGGITQSPKYLFRKEGQNVTLSCEQNLNHDAMYWYRQDPGQGLRLIYYSQIVNDFQKGDIAEGYSVSREKKESFPLTVTSAQKNPTAFYLCASSISGTAYNSPLHFGNGTRLTVT.

This clone has more than one count but fewer than ten. This chain uses TRBV5-5 with TRBJ1-2, with TRBD1 matching 8 bases. Trimming cost V 2 bases and J 0 bases; bases outside gene matches: 6. The CDR3 consists of 16 residues. Germline assignment: CDR1 SGHKS and CDR2 YYEKEE (reference sequence). CDR3 in amino acids: CASSFPQGAANYGYTF. The CDR3 DNA reads TGTGCCAGCAGCTTTCCGCAGGGGGCGGCTAACTATGGCTACACCTTC.

The chain is built from TRBV11-2 and TRBJ1-5, with D uncertain. Germline V CDR1 and CDR2: SGHAT, FQNNGV. Deletions cut 1 base from V and 1 base from J, with 8 bases between. The CDR3 extends over 15 amino acids. The CDR3 DNA follows: TGTGCCAGCAGCTTAGCGGGGTTCAGCAATCAGCCCCAGCATTTT. The encoded protein is CASSLAGFSNQPQHF.

This chain uses TRBV7-9 with TRBJ2-3; 9 nucleotides agree with TRBD2. The CDR3 is made up of 16 amino acids. V dropped 5 bases and J dropped 1; count of bases not matched to a gene: 7. Germline V gene data show CDR1 as SEHNR and CDR2 as FQNEAQ (reference sequence). The CDR3 DNA is TGTGCCAGCAGCGGCAGAGCGGGGGGACGCACAGATACGCAGTATTTT. It translates to CASSGRAGGRTDTQYF.

The chain couples TRBV13 to TRBJ1-6; D not resolved. The germline V gene has CDR1 PRHDT and CDR2 FYEKMQ (reference sequence). Trimming stripped 6 bases from V and 0 bases from J, with 12 bases between. The CDR3 is 16 amino acids. CDR3: CASRHLSSSYNSPLHF. CDR3 DNA sequence: TGTGCCAGCAGGCACCTATCGAGCTCCTATAATTCACCCCTCCACTTT.

This chain uses TRBV19 with TRBJ1-5, with TRBD1 matching over 8 bases. The germline CDR1 and CDR2 sequences are LNHDA and SQIVND (reference sequence). V lost 2 bases to trimming and J lost 4 bases; unmatched junction nucleotides: 1. This CDR3 contains 14 residues. CDR3 in amino acids: CASSIRDRNQPQHF. The CDR3 coding sequence is TGTGCCAGTAGTATAAGGGACAGGAATCAGCCCCAGCATTTT.

The chain uses TRBV24-1 and TRBJ2-2; TRBD1 matches 7 bases. Trimming at V came to 5 bases and at J to 5 bases, leaving 4 bases not matched to a gene. The germline V gene encodes CDR1 KGHDR and CDR2 SFDVKD. CDR3 length: 14 amino acids. CDR3 loop: CATSGTGGTGELFF. The CDR3 coding sequence is TGTGCCACCAGTGGGACAGGTGGTACCGGGGAGCTGTTTTTT.

V is TRBV7-9 and J is TRBJ1-4; D is unresolved. Germline V gives CDR1 SEHNR, CDR2 FQNEAQ (reference sequence). This CDR3 region has 11 residues. V was pared by 6 bases and J by 6 bases, with 5 bases between. The CDR3 DNA reads TGTGCCAGCAGTCCCGATGAAAAACTGTTTTTT. It yields the protein CASSPDEKLFF.

This clone was seen once. The rearrangement joins TRBV7-9 to TRBJ2-5; 9 positions match TRBD1. Trimming removed 5 bases from V and 5 bases from J; junction bases left unmatched: 12. CDR3 size: 16 residues. Germline loops: CDR1 SEHNR, CDR2 FQNEAQ (reference sequence). This CDR3 is CASSPGTGSMMETQYF. The DNA for the CDR3 is TGTGCCAGCAGCCCAGGGACAGGGAGCATGATGGAGACCCAGTACTTC.

J is TRBJ2-5 and V is TRBV10-2; possible D gene TRBD1, 6 bases. In germline, CDR1 is WSHSY, CDR2 SAAADI. V lost 0 bases to trimming and J lost 5 bases, with 13 bases between them. The CDR3 contains 15 residues. CDR3 sequence (DNA): TGCGCCAGCAGTGAGTCCGTTGGGGGCCTGGAGACCCAGTACTTC. Protein product: CASSESVGGLETQYF.